Listed here are 27 T cell receptor beta chains from one sample, sequenced in a study of beta chain features in type 1 diabetes. cDNA synthesis used the whole RNA isolate, giving expressed TCRB sequences. Repertoires were generated with immunoSEQ multiplex PCR, while TCRdb's copy carries only in-frame clones and drops some. The sample carries approximately 330,000 clones, approximately 11% recorded once. Sequencing used naive CD4+ T cells from blood. Receptor source: a woman aged 30 to 39 in good health.

The rearrangement links TRBV28 to TRBJ2-7; 10 bases align to TRBD2. Germline lookup yields CDR1 MDHEN and CDR2 SYDVKM. With V trimmed by 7 bases and J by 2 bases, 2 bases remained unmatched. The CDR3 has 13 residues. The CDR3 DNA sequence: TGTGCCAGCAAACTAGCGGGACCCTACGAGCAGTACTTC. This sequence encodes CASKLAGPYEQYF.

This chain uses TRBV29-1 with TRBJ2-1; tentative D call: TRBD2 (6 bases). The CDR3 is 12 residues long. The germline V and J ends were trimmed by 4 bases and 6 bases, with 10 bases remaining between them. The germline V gene encodes CDR1 SQVTM and CDR2 ANQGSEA. CDR3 bases: TGCAGCGTTGGGCCCGGGGGCAATGAGCAGTTCTTC. It translates to CSVGPGGNEQFF.

This clone has a handful of counts. This chain connects TRBV30 to TRBJ2-7, with TRBD1 matching over 7 bases. This CDR3 is built from 13 residues. J was trimmed by 3 bases and V by 1 base; bases with no gene match: 3. The V gene's germline CDR1 is GTSNPN and CDR2 SVGIG (reference sequence). This CDR3 reads CAWSGDSHYEQYF. The CDR3 region has the DNA TGTGCCTGGAGTGGGGACAGCCACTACGAGCAGTACTTC.

In this sample, this clone turned up a few times. The rearrangement uses TRBV25-1 and TRBJ2-5; the match to TRBD1 covers 9 bases. The junction had 7 bases not matched to a gene; V was cut back by 3 bases and J by 2 bases. Germline lookup yields CDR1 MGHDK and CDR2 SYGVNS. The CDR3 has 16 amino acids. The CDR3: CASSDPDRGVQETQYF. For the CDR3, the DNA is TGTGCCAGCAGTGACCCGGACAGGGGTGTTCAAGAGACCCAGTACTTC.

This sequence joins TRBV15 and TRBJ2-2; D not resolved. Germline CDR1 and CDR2: LNHNV and YYDKDF (reference sequence). This CDR3 comprises 14 residues. Trimming shortened V by 1 base and J by 1 base, and 4 bases separated the two germline ends. The CDR3 DNA sequence: TGTGCCACCAGCAGAGTCAAGAACACCGGGGAGCTGTTTTTT. This gives the protein CATSRVKNTGELFF. Supplemented by reference TRBV15 and TRBJ2-2, the full variable domain reads DAMVIQNPRYQVTQFGKPVTLSCSQTLNHNVMYWYQQKSSQAPKLLFHYYDKDFNNEADTPDNFQSRRPNTSFCFLDIRSPGLGDTAMYLCATSRVKNTGELFFGEGSRLTVL.

The gene calls are TRBV30 and TRBJ1-5, with D possibly matching TRBD1 (5 bases). The germline V gene encodes CDR1 GTSNPN and CDR2 SVGIG (reference sequence). Trimming took 1 base from V and 6 from J, leaving 10 bases between them. The CDR3 has 13 amino acids. CDR3 coding DNA: TGTGCCTGGAGTGAACAGGAAATTCAGCCCCAGCATTTT. Protein product: CAWSEQEIQPQHF. The full variable domain, rest sourced from reference TRBV30 and TRBJ1-5, is SQTIHQWPATLVQPVGSPLSLECTVEGTSNPNLYWYRQAAGRGLQLLFYSVGIGQISSEVPQNLSASRPQDRQFILSSKKLLLSDSGFYLCAWSEQEIQPQHFGDGTRLSIL.

This clone turned up a few times. The rearrangement links TRBV19 to TRBJ2-1, with D tentatively TRBD1 (6 bases). This CDR3 spans 14 amino acids. The germline V and J ends were trimmed by 6 bases and 8 bases, with 17 bases remaining between them. Germline lookup yields CDR1 LNHDA and CDR2 SQIVND (reference sequence). DNA for the CDR3: TGTGCCAGTAGGGCGGACAGAGTATGGGATGAGCAGTTCTTC. Translation: CASRADRVWDEQFF.

The chain links TRBV30 to TRBJ1-5; tentative D call: TRBD1 (6 bases). This CDR3 is built from 15 residues. CDR1 is GTSNPN and CDR2 is SVGIG in the germline V gene (reference sequence). The V and J ends lost 4 bases and 0 bases respectively, with 13 bases between them. This CDR3 reads CAWKGRGHSNQPQHF. The CDR3 DNA sequence: TGTGCCTGGAAGGGCAGGGGCCATAGCAATCAGCCCCAGCATTTT.

This clone has more than one count but fewer than ten. V and J are TRBV7-9 and TRBJ2-4; tentative D call: TRBD1 (6 bases). Trimming removed 5 bases from V and 0 bases from J, with 20 bases in between. CDR3 length: 18 residues. The germline gives CDR1 SEHNR, CDR2 FQNEAQ (reference sequence). In DNA form, the CDR3 reads TGTGCCAGCAGCATCAACCGGGACACTTCCATAGCCAAAAACATTCAGTACTTC. This sequence encodes CASSINRDTSIAKNIQYF. Filled out from reference TRBV7-9 and TRBJ2-4, the complete variable domain reads DTGVSQNPRHKITKRGQNVTFRCDPISEHNRLYWYRQTLGQGPEFLTYFQNEAQLEKSRLLSDRFSAERPKGSFSTLEIQRTEQGDSAMYLCASSINRDTSIAKNIQYFGAGTRLSVL.

This clone has more than one count but fewer than ten. The rearrangement links TRBV5-6 to TRBJ2-7; a possible D gene is TRBD2 (5 bases). V was trimmed by 0 bases and J by 0 bases, leaving 7 bases between them. The CDR3 runs 14 residues. Germline V gives CDR1 SGHDT, CDR2 YYEEEE. CDR3 in amino acids: CASSLVGSSYEQYF. CDR3 DNA: TGTGCCAGCAGCTTGGTTGGGAGCTCCTACGAGCAGTACTTC.

This clone was counted only a few times. The genes are TRBV28 and TRBJ1-2; 11 bases fit TRBD1. The CDR3 spans 13 residues. Germline V gives CDR1 MDHEN, CDR2 SYDVKM. Germline trimming cut 5 bases from V and 6 bases from J; bases unmatched to any gene: 2. CDR3 sequence (DNA): TGTGCCAGCAGTAGGACAGGGGGCAATGGCTACACCTTC. Translating gives CASSRTGGNGYTF.

Only one count was recorded for this clone. The rearrangement links TRBV5-1 to TRBJ2-1, with TRBD2 matching 13 bases. V was pared by 4 bases and J by 6 bases, with 7 bases of the junction left unmatched. This CDR3 region has 16 residues. The V gene's germline CDR1 is SGHRS and CDR2 YFSETQ. The CDR3 here is CASSRPGTSGINEQFF. As DNA, the CDR3 is TGCGCCAGCAGCCGACCCGGGACTAGCGGGATCAATGAGCAGTTCTTC.

The sample holds one count of this clone. The junction departs from the called germline gene at one end, perhaps through a read error. The chain couples TRBV6-6 to TRBJ1-2, with TRBD1 identical over 9 bases. CDR1 is MNHNY, CDR2 SVGAGI, per germline (reference sequence). The CDR3 loop spans 14 amino acids. The CDR3 nucleotides are TGTGCCAGCAGTTGGGACAGGGCAGGATATGACTACACCTTC. This gives the protein CASSWDRAGYDYTF.

This clone has just a few counts. This sequence joins TRBV11-2 and TRBJ2-3, with 7 nucleotides matching TRBD1. The CDR3 length is 16 residues. The V and J ends lost 1 base and 0 bases, in that order; junction bases with no gene match: 4. From germline, CDR1 is SGHAT and CDR2 FQNNGV. The CDR3 coding sequence is TGTGCCAGCAGCTTAGTAGGGGGCCTAAGCACAGATACGCAGTATTTT. Translating gives CASSLVGGLSTDTQYF. The full variable domain, with the rest looked up from reference TRBV11-2 and TRBJ2-3, is EAGVAQSPRYKIIEKRQSVAFWCNPISGHATLYWYQQILGQGPKLLIQFQNNGVVDDSQLPKDRFSAERLKGVDSTLKIQPAKLEDSAVYLCASSLVGGLSTDTQYFGPGTRLTVL.

This clone showed up just a few times. The CDR3 is CASSRVTGGIGGYTF. The CDR3 DNA reads as TGTGCCAGCAGTCGCGTGACAGGGGGTATAGGTGGCTACACCTTC. J is TRBJ1-2 and V is TRBV6-5; 9 nucleotides line up with TRBD1. The germline V gene encodes CDR1 MNHEY and CDR2 SVGAGI. This CDR3 spans 15 amino acids. J was trimmed by 7 bases and V by 5 bases; bases with no gene match: 11.

This clone turned up a few times. The same CDR3 also results from other DNA sequences found in this sample. The chain employs TRBV7-2 and TRBJ2-7; D not resolved. Germline CDR1 and CDR2: SGHTA and FQGNSA. Trimming removed 1 base from V and 2 bases from J, with 9 bases in between. The CDR3 has 14 residues. Here the CDR3 DNA reads TGTGCCAGCAGCTTAGGGGCAGGCCCCTACGAGCAGTACTTC. Its translation is CASSLGAGPYEQYF.

This clone turned up a few times. CDR3 residues: CASSPGQGNTGELFF. The DNA for the CDR3 is TGTGCCAGCTCACCAGGACAGGGGAACACCGGGGAGCTGTTTTTT. The chain links TRBV18 to TRBJ2-2; 8 bases align to TRBD1. Germline CDR1 and CDR2: KGHSH and LQKENI. The length of the CDR3 is 15 residues. The V and J ends lost 2 bases and 1 base, in that order; junction bases with no gene match: 0.

This clone showed up just a few times. The chain links TRBV10-3 to TRBJ2-5; tentatively, D is TRBD2 (6 bases). Looked up from germline, CDR1 is ENHRY and CDR2 is SYGVKD. The CDR3 extends over 14 amino acids. V dropped 0 bases and J dropped 7 bases, with 12 bases sitting between them. As DNA, the CDR3 is TGTGCCATCAGTGAGTCGGGGACGGAGGGGACCCAGTACTTC. This translates into CAISESGTEGTQYF.

V and J are TRBV25-1 and TRBJ1-4; maybe TRBD1 (5 bases). The V gene lost 1 base and the J gene lost 8 bases, with 14 bases spanning the gap. Germline assignment: CDR1 MGHDK and CDR2 SYGVNS. The CDR3 totals 15 residues. CDR3 in amino acids: CASSEWGGTREKLFF. The CDR3 DNA sequence: TGTGCCAGCAGTGAATGGGGGGGGACTCGCGAAAAACTGTTTTTT.

This clone showed up just a few times. V gene TRBV7-3 combines with J gene TRBJ2-7; 12 bases agree with TRBD1. Germline assignment: CDR1 SGHTA and CDR2 FQGTGA. This CDR3 spans 15 amino acids. V was clipped by 5 bases and J by 8 bases; unmatched bases: 10. CDR3 in amino acids: CASSQSGTGGDQQYF. In DNA form, the CDR3 reads TGTGCCAGCAGCCAGTCCGGGACAGGGGGCGATCAGCAGTACTTC. Full variable domain (outside the CDR3, taken from reference TRBV7-3 and TRBJ2-7): GAGVSQTPSNKVTEKGKYVELRCDPISGHTALYWYRQSLGQGPEFLIYFQGTGAADDSGLPNDRFFAVRPEGSVSTLKIQRTERGDSAVYLCASSQSGTGGDQQYFGPGTRLTVT.

The DNA for the CDR3 is TGTGCTACGCGATTAACTGGAGGAATTGACTATGGCTACACCTTC. Translated, it gives CATRLTGGIDYGYTF. V gene TRBV6-5 combines with J gene TRBJ1-2; D not certain. This CDR3 has 15 amino acids. CDR1 is MNHEY and CDR2 is SVGAGI in the germline V gene.

This clone was seen a handful of times. This chain joins TRBV28 and TRBJ2-1; possible D gene TRBD2, 6 bases. Germline assignment: CDR1 MDHEN and CDR2 SYDVKM. There are 11 residues in the CDR3. Between the trimmed V and J ends, which lost 2 bases and 12 bases, there was a span of 8 bases. CDR3 in amino acids: CASSLRRGQFF. The CDR3, as DNA: TGTGCCAGCAGTTTAAGGAGGGGGCAGTTCTTC.

A remark on this clone: In the same sample, other DNA sequences code for this CDR3. The chain has TRBV7-3 and TRBJ2-6; perhaps TRBD2 as D (6 bases). The V gene lost 5 bases and the J gene lost 1 base, with 9 bases spanning the gap. This CDR3 region has 15 residues. Germline V gene lookup returns CDR1 SGHTA and CDR2 FQGTGA. CDR3 sequence reads: CASSLGGSGANVLTF. The DNA for the CDR3 is TGTGCCAGCAGCCTGGGGGGATCTGGGGCCAACGTCCTGACTTTC.

V is TRBV28 and J is TRBJ2-1; TRBD2 agrees at 10 bases. Germline lookup yields CDR1 MDHEN and CDR2 SYDVKM. The length of the CDR3 is 15 residues. V lost 2 bases to trimming and J lost 6 bases; unmatched junction nucleotides: 4. DNA for the CDR3: TGTGCCAGCAGTTTAGCTAGCGGGAGTGCCAATGAGCAGTTCTTC. The encoded protein is CASSLASGSANEQFF.

The J gene is TRBJ2-7, the V gene TRBV11-1; the D is unclear. The CDR3 consists of 14 residues. Germline CDR1 SGHAT, CDR2 FQDESV (reference sequence). With 1 base removed from V and 6 bases from J, the gap between germline ends came to 13 bases. In DNA, the CDR3 is TGTGCCAGCAGCTTAGATTTCGCGGCCGCCGAGCAGTACTTC. It codes for CASSLDFAAAEQYF.

This clone was detected a few times. The gene calls are TRBV11-1 and TRBJ2-1; TRBD1 agrees at 10 bases. J gave up 9 bases and V 5 bases, and 16 bases lay outside the gene matches. The CDR3 loop spans 17 amino acids. Germline CDR1 and CDR2: SGHAT and FQDESV (reference sequence). The CDR3 DNA is TGTGCCAGCAGCCCCGCCACCGGGGACAGGGGATCGCGTGAGCAGTTCTTC. Translated: CASSPATGDRGSREQFF.

This clone showed up just a few times. The chain combines TRBV30 with TRBJ1-2; 7 bases map to TRBD1. With V trimmed by 0 bases and J by 7 bases, 11 bases remained unmatched. Looked up from germline, CDR1 is GTSNPN and CDR2 is SVGIG (reference sequence). The CDR3 extends over 15 amino acids. As DNA, the CDR3 is TGTGCCTGGAGTGTAGCAGGGGGATTTCTCCTTGGCTACACCTTC. Translating gives CAWSVAGGFLLGYTF.